This T cell receptor (beta chain) derives from a study of blood T cell repertoires in COVID-19. In the study overall: Sites in the United States, Italy and Spain provided acute and convalescent COVID-19 samples.

Assay used: immunoSEQ multiplex PCR; TCRdb lists only in-frame clones, some missing. The sample gives about 160,000 clones, 85% of which show up once; about 3.5% is in the top ten. CDR1 is SGDLS and CDR2 is YYNGEE in the germline V gene. This CDR3 spans 13 amino acids. V lost 3 bases and J 4 bases, leaving 10 bases between the germline ends. The TCR sequence derives from a human donor with acute or convalescent COVID-19. The donor label of this sample is uncertain. The rearrangement uses TRBV9 and TRBJ2-5, with D possibly matching TRBD1 (5 bases). Input material: peripheral blood. CDR3 sequence (DNA): TGTGCCAGCAGCGCCGCAGGGATAGAGACCCAGTACTTC. Translated: CASSAAGIETQYF.